These T cell receptor beta chains were read from a single sample in a study of T-cell memory formation after mild COVID-19. TCRdb reprocessed the 5' RACE reads via MiXCR and lists one record per CDR3 protein. The table records tens of thousands of distinct CDR3 sequences, 10% to 15% of them present only once. Sequencing input: PBMCs or a T cell subset sorted from them (not recorded which). The receptors come from a man aged 18 to 29 who had mild COVID-19 (a few samples of this study predate the infection). Cell type and time point are not known. The CDR3 runs from the conserved cysteine through the conserved F or W. D genes are given only for firm matches.

d_gene | j_gene | v_gene | CDR3aa
- | TRBJ2-7 | TRBV6-5 | CASSYGRSTYEQYF
- | TRBJ1-4 | TRBV4-3 | CASSSRGGTNEKLFF
TRBD1 | TRBJ1-5 | TRBV4-1 | CASSQPGQGVGQPQHF
- | TRBJ2-5 | TRBV7-3 | CASSLPSSETQYF
- | TRBJ1-6 | TRBV6-2/TRBV6-3 | CASKSSRTNSPLHF
- | TRBJ2-5 | TRBV20-1 | CSAPRDLIQETQYF
- | TRBJ2-3 | TRBV7-2 | CASSFGDVTDTQYF
- | TRBJ1-1 | TRBV12-3/TRBV12-4 | CASNLHGNTEAFF
- | TRBJ2-6 | TRBV12-3/TRBV12-4 | CASSLKKGANVLTF
- | TRBJ2-5 | TRBV19 | CASSFRLLNLRETQYF
- | TRBJ1-2 | TRBV10-3 | CAISVGGSYGYTF
- | TRBJ2-7 | TRBV4-1 | CASSQGVTGDGSYEQYF
- | TRBJ2-5 | TRBV20-1 | CSATKGRAQETQYF
- | TRBJ1-2 | TRBV6-2/TRBV6-3 | CASSPGYGYTF
- | TRBJ1-1 | TRBV20-1 | CSATHQAEAFF
TRBD2 | TRBJ2-1 | TRBV7-2 | CASSRTSGNEQFF
TRBD2 | TRBJ2-5 | TRBV7-6 | CASSVWGGGAPETQYF
- | TRBJ2-5 | TRBV6-5 | CASSYSIGGREGQYF
TRBD2 | TRBJ2-3 | TRBV6-1 | CASSTSGGADTQYF
- | TRBJ1-3 | TRBV12-3/TRBV12-4 | CASSLSRVRSGNTIYF
TRBD2 | TRBJ2-1 | TRBV6-4 | CASSPLLAGGHEQFF
- | TRBJ2-3 | TRBV6-2/TRBV6-3 | CARGRRLTSTDTQYF
- | TRBJ1-6 | TRBV3-1 | CASSQGLVGTPLHF
TRBD1 | TRBJ2-7 | TRBV29-1 | CSAGRDRGGSGEQYF
- | TRBJ2-1 | TRBV19 | CASSIKPLLQGYNEQFF
TRBD2 | TRBJ2-6 | TRBV6-5 | CASSLGTSGGSGANVLTF
- | TRBJ2-5 | TRBV11-2 | CASSLGWDGAETQYF
TRBD2 | TRBJ2-4 | TRBV7-9 | CASSSRVLGGGIQYF
TRBD2 | TRBJ2-4 | TRBV12-3/TRBV12-4 | CASSLLAGGVNIQYF
- | TRBJ1-5 | TRBV7-2 | CASSLYRGRNQPQHF
TRBD2 | TRBJ2-7 | TRBV7-2 | CASSLGGGYEQYF
- | TRBJ1-1 | TRBV18 | CASSRDINTEAFF
- | TRBJ2-5 | TRBV5-1 | CASSPGSQETQYF
- | TRBJ1-2 | TRBV5-1 | CASSNPKGGYTF
- | TRBJ1-2 | TRBV11-2 | CASTDQAVGYGYTF
TRBD1 | TRBJ1-2 | TRBV29-1 | CSGKSGQGDGYTF
TRBD2 | TRBJ2-2 | TRBV11-2 | CASSGVREVRELFF
- | TRBJ2-1 | TRBV10-3 | CAKDHEQFF
- | TRBJ1-4 | TRBV15 | CATSKGSANNEKLFF
TRBD1 | TRBJ2-2 | TRBV6-5 | CASSFRDRGRGELFF
TRBD2 | TRBJ2-3 | TRBV3-1 | CASSLRTSGGDTQYF
- | TRBJ2-1 | TRBV6-6 | CASSLRNRAASENEQFF
TRBD2 | TRBJ2-1 | TRBV11-2 | CASSLARAGGPRDEQFF
- | TRBJ2-1 | TRBV7-2 | CASSSGDRREQFF
- | TRBJ2-1 | TRBV7-8 | CASSSSSSSASYNEQFF
- | TRBJ2-2 | TRBV7-3 | CASSTNTGELFF
- | TRBJ1-2 | TRBV5-1 | CASSLGGNDPYGYTF
TRBD1 | TRBJ1-5 | TRBV7-9 | CASSPLGTGRLFNQPQHF
TRBD2 | TRBJ2-1 | TRBV4-1 | CASSPLHLREGSDEQFF
TRBD1 | TRBJ2-2 | TRBV4-1 | CASSQVPGGGGELFF
- | TRBJ1-1 | TRBV7-9 | CASSYQTHGEAFF
- | TRBJ2-4 | TRBV7-9 | CASSLGTGKNIQYF
- | TRBJ2-5 | TRBV7-9 | CASSRGADGRETQYF